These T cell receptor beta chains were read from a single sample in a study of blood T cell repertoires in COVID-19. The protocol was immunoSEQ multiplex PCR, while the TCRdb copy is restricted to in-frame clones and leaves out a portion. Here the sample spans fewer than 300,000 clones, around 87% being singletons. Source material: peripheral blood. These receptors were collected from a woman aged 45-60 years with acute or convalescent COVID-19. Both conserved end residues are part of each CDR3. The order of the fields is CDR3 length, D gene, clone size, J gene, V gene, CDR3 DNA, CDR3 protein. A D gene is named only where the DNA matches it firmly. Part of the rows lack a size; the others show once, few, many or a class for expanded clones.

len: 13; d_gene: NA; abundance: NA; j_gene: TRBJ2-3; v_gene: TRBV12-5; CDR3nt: TGTGCTAGTGGTTTGTCTGAGGGAGCTACGCAGTATTTT; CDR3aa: CASGLSEGATQYF
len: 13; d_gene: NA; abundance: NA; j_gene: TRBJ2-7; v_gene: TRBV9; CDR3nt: TGTGCCAGCAGCGTAAGGGGTTTGGACGAGCAGTACTTC; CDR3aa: CASSVRGLDEQYF
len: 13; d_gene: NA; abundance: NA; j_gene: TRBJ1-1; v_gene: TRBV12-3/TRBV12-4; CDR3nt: TGTGCCAGCAGGCGTAAACAGGGCACTGAAGCTTTCTTT; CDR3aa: CASRRKQGTEAFF
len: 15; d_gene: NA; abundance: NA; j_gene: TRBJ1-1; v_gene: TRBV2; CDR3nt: TGTGCCAGCAGTGAACAGGGGAGGGTTAACACTGAAGCTTTCTTT; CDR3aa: CASSEQGRVNTEAFF
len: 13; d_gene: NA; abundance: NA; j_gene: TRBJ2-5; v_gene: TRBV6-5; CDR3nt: TGTGCCAGCAGTTCCCCGAGGGGGGAGACCCAGTACTTC; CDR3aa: CASSSPRGETQYF
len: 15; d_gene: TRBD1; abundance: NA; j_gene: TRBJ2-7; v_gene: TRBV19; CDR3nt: TGTGCCAGTAGTATGCCCGGACAGGGCAGCTACGAGCAGTACTTC; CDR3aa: CASSMPGQGSYEQYF
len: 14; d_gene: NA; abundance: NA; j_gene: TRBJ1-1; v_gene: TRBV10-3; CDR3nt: TGTGCCATCAGGGGTTGGGAGCTGAACACTGAAGCTTTCTTT; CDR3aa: CAIRGWELNTEAFF
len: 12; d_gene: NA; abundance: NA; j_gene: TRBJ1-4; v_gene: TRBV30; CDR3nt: TGTGCCTGGAGCGAGTATAATGAAAAACTGTTTTTT; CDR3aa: CAWSEYNEKLFF
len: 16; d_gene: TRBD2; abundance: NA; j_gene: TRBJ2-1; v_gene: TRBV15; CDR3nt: TGTGCCACCAGGGATTGGGGACTAGCGGAAACCAATGAGCAGTTCTTC; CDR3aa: CATRDWGLAETNEQFF
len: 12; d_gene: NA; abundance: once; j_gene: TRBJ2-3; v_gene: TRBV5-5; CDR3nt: TGTGCCAGCAGCTTTTTCTCAGATACGCAGTATTTT; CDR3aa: CASSFFSDTQYF
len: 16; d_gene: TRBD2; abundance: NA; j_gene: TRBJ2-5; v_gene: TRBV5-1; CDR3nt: TGCGCCAGCAGCTTGTCTAATAGCGGGACGGGGGAGACCCAGTACTTC; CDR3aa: CASSLSNSGTGETQYF
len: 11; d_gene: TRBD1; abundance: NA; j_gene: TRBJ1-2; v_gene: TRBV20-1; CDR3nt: TGCAGTGCTGCAGGGGGCTATGGCTACACCTTC; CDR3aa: CSAAGGYGYTF
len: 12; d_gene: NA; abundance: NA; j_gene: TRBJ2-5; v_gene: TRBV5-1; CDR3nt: TGCGCCAGCAGCTTGGATATGGAGACCCAGTACTTC; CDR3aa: CASSLDMETQYF
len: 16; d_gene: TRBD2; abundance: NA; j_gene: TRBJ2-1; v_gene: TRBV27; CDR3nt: TGTGCCAGCAGTGTCAGACTAGCGGGAGTCTACAATGAGCAGTTCTTC; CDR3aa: CASSVRLAGVYNEQFF
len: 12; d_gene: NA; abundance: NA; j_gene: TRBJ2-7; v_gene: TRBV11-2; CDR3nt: TGTGCCAGCAGCTTGTCCAGGGGCGAGCAGTACTTC; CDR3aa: CASSLSRGEQYF
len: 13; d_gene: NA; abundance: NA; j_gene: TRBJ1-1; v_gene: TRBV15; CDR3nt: TGTGCCACCTCAACAGGGATGAGGACTGAAGCTTTCTTT; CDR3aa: CATSTGMRTEAFF
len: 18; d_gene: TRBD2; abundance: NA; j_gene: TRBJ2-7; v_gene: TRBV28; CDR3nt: TGTGCCAGCAGCTGGATTCGAGGGGGACTAGCGGAATACTACGAGCAGTACTTC; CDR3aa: CASSWIRGGLAEYYEQYF
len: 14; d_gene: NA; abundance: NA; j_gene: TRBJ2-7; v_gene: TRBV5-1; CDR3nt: TGCGCCAGCAGCTTTGGAGGAGGCTCCTACGAGCAGTACTTC; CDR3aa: CASSFGGGSYEQYF
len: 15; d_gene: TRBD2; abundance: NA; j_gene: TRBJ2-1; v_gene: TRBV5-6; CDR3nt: TGTGCCAGCAGCGAACTAGCGGGAGGTCTCAATGAGCAGTTCTTC; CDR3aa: CASSELAGGLNEQFF
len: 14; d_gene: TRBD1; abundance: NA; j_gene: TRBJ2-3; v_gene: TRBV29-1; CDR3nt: TGCAGCGTGGGGGGACAGGGAAATACAGATACGCAGTATTTT; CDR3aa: CSVGGQGNTDTQYF
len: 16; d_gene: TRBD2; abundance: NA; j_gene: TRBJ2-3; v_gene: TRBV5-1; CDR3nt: TGCGCCAGCAGCGAGGGACTAGCGGGGGGCACAGATACGCAGTATTTT; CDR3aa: CASSEGLAGGTDTQYF
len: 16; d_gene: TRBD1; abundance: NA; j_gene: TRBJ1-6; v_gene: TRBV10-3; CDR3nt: TGTGCCATCAGTCGCGGGGACAGGGTGTACAATTCACCCCTCCACTTT; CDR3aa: CAISRGDRVYNSPLHF
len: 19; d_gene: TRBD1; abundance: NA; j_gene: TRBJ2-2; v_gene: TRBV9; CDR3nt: TGTGCCAGCAGCCCAAAGGTCCTAGACAGGGGTCGGAACACCGGGGAGCTGTTTTTT; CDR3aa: CASSPKVLDRGRNTGELFF
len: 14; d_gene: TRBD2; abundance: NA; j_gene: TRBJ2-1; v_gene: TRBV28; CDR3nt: TGTGCCAGCAGCCCTATAGCGGGAGCAGTTGAGCAGTTCTTC; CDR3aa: CASSPIAGAVEQFF
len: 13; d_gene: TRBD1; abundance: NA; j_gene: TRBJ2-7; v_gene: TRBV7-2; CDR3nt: TGTGCCAGCAGCTTTCAGGGGGCCAACGAGCAGTACTTC; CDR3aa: CASSFQGANEQYF
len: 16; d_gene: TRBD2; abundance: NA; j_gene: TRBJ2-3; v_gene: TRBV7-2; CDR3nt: TGTGCCAGCAGCATCTCGCTAGCGGGAGGGGCAGATACGCAGTATTTT; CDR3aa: CASSISLAGGADTQYF
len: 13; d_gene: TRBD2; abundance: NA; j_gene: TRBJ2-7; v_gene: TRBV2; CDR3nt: TGTGCCAGCACGGAGCGGGAGATCCACGAGCAGTACTTC; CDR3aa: CASTEREIHEQYF
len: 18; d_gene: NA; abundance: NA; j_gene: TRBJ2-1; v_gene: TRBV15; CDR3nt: TGTGCCACCAGCAGAGAGGGGGGTAGCGTTCACTCCTACAATGAGCAGTTCTTC; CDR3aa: CATSREGGSVHSYNEQFF
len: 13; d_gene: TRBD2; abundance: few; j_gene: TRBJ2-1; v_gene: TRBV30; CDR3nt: TGTGCCTGGATGCGGGAGAGGGTAGGTGAGCAGTTCTTC; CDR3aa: CAWMRERVGEQFF
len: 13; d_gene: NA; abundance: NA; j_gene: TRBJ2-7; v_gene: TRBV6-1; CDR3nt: TGTGCCAGCAGTGATACAGGGCTCTACGAGCAGTACTTC; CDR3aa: CASSDTGLYEQYF
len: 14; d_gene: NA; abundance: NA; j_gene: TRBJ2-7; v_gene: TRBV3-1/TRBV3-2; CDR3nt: TGTGCCAGCAGCCAGTCGGGAGTGGGGGGCGAGCAGTACTTC; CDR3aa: CASSQSGVGGEQYF
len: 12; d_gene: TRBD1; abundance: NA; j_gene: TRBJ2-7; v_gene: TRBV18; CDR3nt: TGTGGAGCGGGACAGGGGATCTACGAGCAGTACTTC; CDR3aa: CGAGQGIYEQYF
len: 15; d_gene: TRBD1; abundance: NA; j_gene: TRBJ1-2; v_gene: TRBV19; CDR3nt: TGTGCCAGTAGTATCCCGGGACAGGGGGCCGGTGGCTACACCTTC; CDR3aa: CASSIPGQGAGGYTF
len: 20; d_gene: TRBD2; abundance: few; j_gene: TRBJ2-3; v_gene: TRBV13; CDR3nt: TGTGCCAGCAGCTTAGTCCCTTCGGGACTAGCGGGAGCGTCGGGAGATACGCAGTATTTT; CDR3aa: CASSLVPSGLAGASGDTQYF
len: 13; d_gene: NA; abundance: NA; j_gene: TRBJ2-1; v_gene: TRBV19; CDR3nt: TGTGCCAGTAGTATAGGACTTCACAATGAGCAGTTCTTC; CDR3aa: CASSIGLHNEQFF
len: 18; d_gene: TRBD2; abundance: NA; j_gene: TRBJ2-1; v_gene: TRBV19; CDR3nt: TGTGCCAGTAGTAGGGGACTAGCGGGATGGGGCTCCTACAATGAGCAGTTCTTC; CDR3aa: CASSRGLAGWGSYNEQFF
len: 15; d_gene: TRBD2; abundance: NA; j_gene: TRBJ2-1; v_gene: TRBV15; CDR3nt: TGTGCCACCAGCAGAGCGGGAGGGCCGGTCAATGAGCAGTTCTTC; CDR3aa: CATSRAGGPVNEQFF
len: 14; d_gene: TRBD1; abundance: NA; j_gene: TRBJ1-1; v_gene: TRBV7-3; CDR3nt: TGTGCCAGCAGCTTAAATCCGGGACAGGGTGAAGCTTTCTTT; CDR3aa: CASSLNPGQGEAFF
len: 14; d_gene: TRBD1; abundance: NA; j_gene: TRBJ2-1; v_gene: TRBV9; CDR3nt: TGTGCCAGCAGCAAGGACAGGGCAGATGGTGAGCAGTTCTTC; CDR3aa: CASSKDRADGEQFF
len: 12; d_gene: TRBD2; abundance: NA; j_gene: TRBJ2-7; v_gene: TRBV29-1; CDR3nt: TGCAGCGTTGACACGGGAGGGTACGAGCAGTACTTC; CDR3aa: CSVDTGGYEQYF
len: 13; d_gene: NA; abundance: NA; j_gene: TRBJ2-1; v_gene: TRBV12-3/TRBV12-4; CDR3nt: TGTGCCAGCACCCTTGGAGCGAACGGTGAGCAGTTCTTC; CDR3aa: CASTLGANGEQFF
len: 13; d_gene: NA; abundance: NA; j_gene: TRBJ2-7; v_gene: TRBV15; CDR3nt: TGTGCCACCAGCAGCGCAGGGAGGTACGAGCAGTACTTC; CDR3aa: CATSSAGRYEQYF
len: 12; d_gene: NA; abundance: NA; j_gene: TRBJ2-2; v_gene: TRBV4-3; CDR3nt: TGCGCCAGCAGCCGCAGCACCGGGGAGCTGTTTTTT; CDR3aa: CASSRSTGELFF
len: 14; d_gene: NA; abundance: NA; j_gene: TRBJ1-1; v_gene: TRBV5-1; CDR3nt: TGCGCCAGCAGCTTGGAGTCGGGGGTGACTGAAGCTTTCTTT; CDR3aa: CASSLESGVTEAFF
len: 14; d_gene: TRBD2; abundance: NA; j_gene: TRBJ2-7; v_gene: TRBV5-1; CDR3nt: TGCGCCAGCGGGGGGAGCGGGAGTGTATACGAGCAGTACTTC; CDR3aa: CASGGSGSVYEQYF
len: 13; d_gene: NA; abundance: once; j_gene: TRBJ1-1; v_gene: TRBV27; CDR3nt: TGTGCCAGCAGTTTTGGGAGGGACACTGAAGCTTTCTTT; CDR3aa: CASSFGRDTEAFF